The 22 T cell receptor beta chains reported below all come from one sample, sequenced in a study of blood T cell repertoires in COVID-19. The assay was immunoSEQ multiplex PCR, and TCRdb's table has in-frame clones only and misses some. The table includes hundreds of thousands of clones, 86% detected once. The sequenced sample consisted of peripheral blood. The receptors originated from a woman in her sixties or seventies with COVID-19, enrolled during active disease.

This clone was recorded only once. This sequence joins TRBV2 and TRBJ2-7; TRBD2 aligns across 8 bases. V was pared by 6 bases and J by 6 bases, with 7 bases of the junction left unmatched. Germline assignment: CDR1 SNHLY and CDR2 FYNNEI. The CDR3 covers 13 residues. The DNA of the CDR3 is TGTGCCAGCAGGGGGACTAGTGGTGGCGAGCAGTACTTC. Protein sequence: CASRGTSGGEQYF.

The V gene is TRBV5-1, the J gene TRBJ2-7; the D gene is possibly TRBD1 (6 bases). Germline CDR1 is SGHRS and CDR2 is YFSETQ. The CDR3 contains 14 residues. Trimming shortened V by 2 bases and J by 0 bases, and 9 bases separated the two germline ends. The CDR3 sequence is CASSFTGSSYEQYF. Written as DNA, the CDR3 is TGCGCCAGCAGCTTCACAGGGAGCTCCTACGAGCAGTACTTC.

Comment on this clone: The sample holds other DNA sequences that translate to the same CDR3. V is TRBV7-2 and J is TRBJ2-1; weak D call: TRBD1 (5 bases). The length of the CDR3 is 15 residues. V lost 1 base to trimming and J lost 0 bases, with 7 bases between them. Germline CDR1 reads SGHTA; CDR2 reads FQGNSA. CDR3 sequence reads: CASSLGQGSYNEQFF. The CDR3 DNA reads as TGTGCCAGCAGCTTAGGGCAGGGCTCCTACAATGAGCAGTTCTTC. The full variable domain, with the rest looked up from reference TRBV7-2 and TRBJ2-1, is GAGVSQSPSNKVTEKGKDVELRCDPISGHTALYWYRQSLGQGLEFLIYFQGNSAPDKSGLPSDRFSAERTGGSVSTLTIQRTQQEDSAVYLCASSLGQGSYNEQFFGPGTRLTVL.

The chain is built from TRBV4-3 and TRBJ2-7; TRBD1 might be the D (7 bases). Trimming pared 0 bases from V and 3 bases from J, leaving 12 bases between. CDR3 length equals 15 residues. Germline V gives CDR1 LGHNA, CDR2 YSLEER. The CDR3 DNA follows: TGCGCCAGCAGCCAAGATAGGCGGGACAGCTACGAGCAGTACTTC. It specifies CASSQDRRDSYEQYF.

The chain recombines TRBV18 with TRBJ2-5; D gene ambiguous. In germline, CDR1 is KGHSH, CDR2 LQKENI. The CDR3 is 13 amino acids. V lost 5 bases and J lost 4, with 11 bases in between. The CDR3 DNA sequence: TGTGCCAGCTCAACCGCAGGCGTAGAGACCCAGTACTTC. Protein sequence: CASSTAGVETQYF.

The chain links TRBV28 to TRBJ1-5; TRBD1 agrees at 8 bases. V trimming: 3 bases; J trimming: 6 bases; junction bases outside the gene matches: 13. The CDR3 runs to 17 residues. Germline loops: CDR1 MDHEN, CDR2 SYDVKM. CDR3 in DNA: TGTGCCAGCAGTTTGATCCTAGGACAGGGTAATGGTCAGCCCCAGCATTTT. It specifies CASSLILGQGNGQPQHF.

V usage is TRBV27 and J usage is TRBJ1-6; 7 nucleotides match TRBD1. V trimming: 7 bases; J trimming: 6 bases; junction bases outside the gene matches: 9. In germline, CDR1 is MNHEY, CDR2 SMNVEV (reference sequence). The CDR3 covers 15 residues. The CDR3 reads CASKGGERLNSPLHF. DNA for the CDR3: TGTGCCAGCAAAGGGGGCGAAAGACTTAATTCACCCCTCCACTTT.

V usage is TRBV2 and J usage is TRBJ1-2; possibly TRBD1 for D (6 bases). Germline CDR1 SNHLY, CDR2 FYNNEI. CDR3 length: 13 amino acids. V lost 3 bases, J lost 5 bases, and 10 bases lay in between. CDR3 in DNA: TGTGCCAGCAGTGAGGGGGCGCTTTATGGCTACACCTTC. Translating gives CASSEGALYGYTF.

This chain joins TRBV30 and TRBJ1-2, with TRBD1 identical over 11 bases. Trimming cost V 3 bases and J 7 bases; bases outside gene matches: 7. This CDR3 contains 14 residues. Germline V lookup: CDR1 GTSNPN, CDR2 SVGIG (reference sequence). The CDR3 protein is CAWSPGQGAVGYTF. In DNA, the CDR3 is TGTGCCTGGAGCCCCGGACAGGGGGCAGTTGGCTACACCTTC.

V usage is TRBV25-1 and J usage is TRBJ1-2, with no clear D. CDR3 length: 14 amino acids. CDR1 is MGHDK and CDR2 is SYGVNS in the germline V gene. V lost 0 bases and J lost 6, with 11 bases in between. The CDR3 region has the DNA TGTGCCAGCAGTGAATATAAAGGCGGCAATGGCTACACCTTC. Translated, it gives CASSEYKGGNGYTF.

The chain combines TRBV4-1 with TRBJ2-3; 11 nucleotides align to TRBD2. Per germline, CDR1 MGHRA and CDR2 YSYEKL. V lost 0 bases, J lost 8 bases, and 10 bases stayed unmatched. The CDR3 runs to 17 residues. CDR3: CASSQDMGLAVRGTQYF. As DNA, the CDR3 is TGCGCCAGCAGCCAAGATATGGGACTAGCGGTTCGGGGTACGCAGTATTTT.

The chain has TRBV6-5 and TRBJ1-1; possibly TRBD1 for D (6 bases). The CDR3 has 12 amino acids. Germline V CDR1 and CDR2: MNHEY, SVGAGI. Trimming cost V 5 bases and J 5 bases, with 9 bases left between them. CDR3 loop: CASSTTGTEAFF. CDR3 DNA: TGTGCCAGCAGTACAACAGGGACTGAAGCTTTCTTT.

This chain links TRBV7-2 with TRBJ2-7; perhaps TRBD2 as D (5 bases). The V and J ends lost 0 bases and 3 bases respectively, with 9 bases between them. The CDR3 extends over 14 amino acids. Germline V gene sequence: CDR1 SGHTA, CDR2 FQGNSA. The chain's CDR3 is CASSLAGTSYEQYF. CDR3 in DNA: TGTGCCAGCAGCTTAGCGGGAACTAGCTACGAGCAGTACTTC.

V usage is TRBV21-1 and J usage is TRBJ1-6. TRBV21-1 constitutes a pseudogene. This CDR3 has 12 amino acids. The CDR3 sequence is CASSRDNSPLHF. The CDR3 DNA reads as TGTGCCAGCAGCAGAGATAATTCACCCCTCCACTTT.

The rearrangement joins TRBV27 to TRBJ2-3; 9 positions match TRBD2. Trimming removed 1 base from V and 3 bases from J; junction bases left unmatched: 14. Per germline, CDR1 MNHEY and CDR2 SMNVEV (reference sequence). The length of the CDR3 is 19 residues. Written as DNA, the CDR3 is TGTGCCAGCAGTTTATTCGAGGGTGTAGCGGGGGCTGTTACAGATACGCAGTATTTT. Translation: CASSLFEGVAGAVTDTQYF.

This rearrangement joins TRBV19 to TRBJ1-5; tentative D call: TRBD1 (5 bases). V was shortened by 3 bases and J by 0 bases, with 12 bases between the two germline ends. In germline, CDR1 is LNHDA, CDR2 SQIVND (reference sequence). The CDR3 consists of 16 residues. The CDR3 loop reads CASSIARDYSNQPQHF. CDR3 in DNA: TGTGCCAGTAGTATTGCCAGGGACTATAGCAATCAGCCCCAGCATTTT.

V gene TRBV6-1 combines with J gene TRBJ1-2, with TRBD1 matching over 9 bases. Trimming took 2 bases from V and 6 from J; bases not matched to a gene: 7. The CDR3 has 15 amino acids. Germline V gives CDR1 MNHNS, CDR2 SASEGT. The CDR3 reads CASSEQDRGGDGYTF. DNA of the CDR3: TGTGCCAGCAGTGAACAGGACAGGGGAGGGGATGGCTACACCTTC.

The rearrangement joins TRBV28 to TRBJ2-7; D perhaps matches TRBD1 (5 bases). This CDR3 spans 14 amino acids. In germline, CDR1 is MDHEN, CDR2 SYDVKM. V shed 6 bases and J shed 1 base, with 13 bases lying between them. In DNA form, the CDR3 reads TGTGCCAGCAGCCCACTCCCAGGGTCCTACGAGCAGTACTTC. It is translated as CASSPLPGSYEQYF.

The V and J genes are TRBV19 and TRBJ1-1; D remains unclear. CDR3 size: 15 residues. V was pared by 3 bases and J by 0 bases, with 11 bases between. Per germline, CDR1 LNHDA and CDR2 SQIVND (reference sequence). CDR3 region: CASSIGREMNTEAFF. The CDR3 DNA reads TGTGCCAGTAGTATTGGGAGGGAAATGAACACTGAAGCTTTCTTT.

This clone was recorded only once. V usage is TRBV28 and J usage is TRBJ1-2; TRBD1 is a possible D gene (6 bases). CDR1 is MDHEN, CDR2 SYDVKM, per germline. The CDR3 is 12 residues long. The V and J ends lost 5 bases and 8 bases respectively, with 12 bases between them. For the CDR3, the DNA is TGTGCCAGCAGTGCTACAGGGCGAGGCTACACCTTC. Its protein is CASSATGRGYTF.

J is TRBJ2-7 and V is TRBV5-8; the match to TRBD1 covers 8 bases. CDR1 and CDR2 from the germline V gene are SGHTS and YDEGEE. V lost 4 bases to trimming and J lost 2 bases; unmatched junction nucleotides: 5. The CDR3 has 14 residues. DNA for the CDR3: TGTGCCAGCAGCACAAACAGGGGGGCCTACGAGCAGTACTTC. Translating gives CASSTNRGAYEQYF.

The J gene is TRBJ2-3, the V gene TRBV10-3; 7 bases align to TRBD2. Germline values: CDR1 ENHRY, CDR2 SYGVKD. Trimming removed 10 bases from V and 2 bases from J; junction bases left unmatched: 6. CDR3 length: 13 residues. Here the CDR3 DNA reads TGTGCCACCAAGACTAGCTCCACAGATACGCAGTATTTT. Translated, it gives CATKTSSTDTQYF.